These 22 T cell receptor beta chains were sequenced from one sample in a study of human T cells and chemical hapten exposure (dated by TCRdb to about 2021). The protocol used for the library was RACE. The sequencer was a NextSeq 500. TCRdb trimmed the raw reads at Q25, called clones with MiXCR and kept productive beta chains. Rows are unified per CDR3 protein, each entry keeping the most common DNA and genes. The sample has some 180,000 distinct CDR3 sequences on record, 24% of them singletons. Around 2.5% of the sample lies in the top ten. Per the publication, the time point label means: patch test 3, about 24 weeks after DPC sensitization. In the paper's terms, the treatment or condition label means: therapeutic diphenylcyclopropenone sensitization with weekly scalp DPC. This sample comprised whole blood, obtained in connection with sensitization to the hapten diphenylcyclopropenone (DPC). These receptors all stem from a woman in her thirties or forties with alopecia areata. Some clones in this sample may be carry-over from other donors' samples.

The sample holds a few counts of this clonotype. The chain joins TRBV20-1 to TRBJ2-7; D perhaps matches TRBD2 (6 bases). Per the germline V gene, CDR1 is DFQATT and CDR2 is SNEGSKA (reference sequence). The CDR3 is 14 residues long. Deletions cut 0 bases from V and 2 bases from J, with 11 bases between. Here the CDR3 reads CSARDQEGPYEQYF. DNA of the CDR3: TGCAGTGCTAGAGATCAGGAGGGCCCCTACGAGCAGTACTTC.

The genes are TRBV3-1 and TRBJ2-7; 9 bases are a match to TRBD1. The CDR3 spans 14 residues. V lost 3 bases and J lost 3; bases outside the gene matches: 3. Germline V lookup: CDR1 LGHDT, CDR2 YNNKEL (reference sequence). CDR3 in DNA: TGTGCCAGCAGCCAGGGACAGGGAATCTACGAGCAGTACTTC. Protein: CASSQGQGIYEQYF.

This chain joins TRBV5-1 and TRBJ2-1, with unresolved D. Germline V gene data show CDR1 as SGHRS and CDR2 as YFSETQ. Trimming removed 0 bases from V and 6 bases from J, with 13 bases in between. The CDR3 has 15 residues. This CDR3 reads CASSLAGPLGNEQFF. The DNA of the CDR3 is TGCGCCAGCAGCTTGGCCGGACCCCTCGGCAATGAGCAGTTCTTC.

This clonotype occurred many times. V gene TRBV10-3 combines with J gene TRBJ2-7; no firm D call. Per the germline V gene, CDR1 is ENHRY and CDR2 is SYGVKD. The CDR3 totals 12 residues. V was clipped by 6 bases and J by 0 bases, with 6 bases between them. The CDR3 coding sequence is TGTGCCATCAGACAAGACTCCTACGAGCAGTACTTC. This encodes CAIRQDSYEQYF.

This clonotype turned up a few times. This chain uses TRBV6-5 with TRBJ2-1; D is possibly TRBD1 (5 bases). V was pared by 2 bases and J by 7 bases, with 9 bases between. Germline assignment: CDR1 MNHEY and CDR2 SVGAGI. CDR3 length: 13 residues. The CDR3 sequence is CASSYIKGNEQFF. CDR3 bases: TGTGCCAGCAGTTACATAAAGGGGAATGAGCAGTTCTTC.

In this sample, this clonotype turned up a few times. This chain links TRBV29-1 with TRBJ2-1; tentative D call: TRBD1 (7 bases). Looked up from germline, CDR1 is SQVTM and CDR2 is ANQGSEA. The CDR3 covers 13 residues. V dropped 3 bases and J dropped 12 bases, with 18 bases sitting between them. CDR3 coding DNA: TGCAGCGTTGATAGGCAGGGGGGTAGGGGGCAGTTCTTC. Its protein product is CSVDRQGGRGQFF.

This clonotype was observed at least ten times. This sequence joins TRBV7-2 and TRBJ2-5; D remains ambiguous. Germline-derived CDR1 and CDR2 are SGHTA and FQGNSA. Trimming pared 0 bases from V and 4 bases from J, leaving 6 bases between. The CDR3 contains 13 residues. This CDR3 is CASSLAIPETQYF. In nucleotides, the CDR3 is TGTGCCAGCAGCTTAGCCATACCAGAGACCCAGTACTTC.

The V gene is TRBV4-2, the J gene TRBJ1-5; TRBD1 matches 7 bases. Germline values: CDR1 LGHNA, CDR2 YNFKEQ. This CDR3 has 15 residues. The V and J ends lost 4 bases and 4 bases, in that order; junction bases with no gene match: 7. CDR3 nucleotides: TGTGCCAGCAGCCCAGAAACAGGGGATAATCAGCCCCAGCATTTT. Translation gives CASSPETGDNQPQHF.

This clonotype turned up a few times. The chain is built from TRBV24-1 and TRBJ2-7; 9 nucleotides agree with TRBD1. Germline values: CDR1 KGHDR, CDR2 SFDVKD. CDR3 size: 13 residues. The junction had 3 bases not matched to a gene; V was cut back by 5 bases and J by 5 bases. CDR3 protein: CATSGTGADEQYF. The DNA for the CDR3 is TGTGCCACCAGTGGGACAGGGGCTGACGAGCAGTACTTC.

The CDR3 is CSAAANRGSNQPQHF. The CDR3 bases are TGCAGTGCTGCGGCGAACAGGGGTAGCAATCAGCCCCAGCATTTT. This chain links TRBV20-1 with TRBJ1-5; TRBD1 matches at 7 bases. The CDR3 has 15 amino acids. The V and J ends lost 5 bases and 0 bases, in that order; junction bases with no gene match: 7. The germline gives CDR1 DFQATT, CDR2 SNEGSKA (reference sequence).

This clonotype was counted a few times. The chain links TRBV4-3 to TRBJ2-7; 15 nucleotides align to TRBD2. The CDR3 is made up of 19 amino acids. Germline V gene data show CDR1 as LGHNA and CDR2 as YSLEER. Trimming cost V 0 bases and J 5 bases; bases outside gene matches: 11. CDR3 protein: CASSQEISGTSGRLDEQYF. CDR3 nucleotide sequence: TGCGCCAGCAGCCAAGAGATCTCCGGGACTAGCGGGAGGTTGGACGAGCAGTACTTC.

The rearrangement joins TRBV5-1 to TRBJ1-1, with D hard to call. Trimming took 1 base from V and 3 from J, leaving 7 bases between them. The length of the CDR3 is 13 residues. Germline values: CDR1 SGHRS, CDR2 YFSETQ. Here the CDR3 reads CASSLPLDTEAFF. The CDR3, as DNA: TGCGCCAGCAGCTTGCCTCTGGACACTGAAGCTTTCTTT.

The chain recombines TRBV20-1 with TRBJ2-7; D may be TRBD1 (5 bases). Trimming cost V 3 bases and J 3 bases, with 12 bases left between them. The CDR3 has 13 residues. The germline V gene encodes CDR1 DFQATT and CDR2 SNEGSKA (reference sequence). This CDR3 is CSASRGIGYEQYF. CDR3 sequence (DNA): TGCAGTGCTAGTAGGGGTATCGGCTACGAGCAGTACTTC.

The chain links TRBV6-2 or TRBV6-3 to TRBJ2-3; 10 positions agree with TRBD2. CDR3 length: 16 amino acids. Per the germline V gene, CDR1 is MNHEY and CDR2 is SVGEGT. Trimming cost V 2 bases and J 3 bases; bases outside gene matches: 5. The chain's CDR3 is CASSYVGLARTDTQYF. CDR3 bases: TGTGCCAGCAGTTACGTGGGACTAGCGAGAACAGATACGCAGTATTTT.

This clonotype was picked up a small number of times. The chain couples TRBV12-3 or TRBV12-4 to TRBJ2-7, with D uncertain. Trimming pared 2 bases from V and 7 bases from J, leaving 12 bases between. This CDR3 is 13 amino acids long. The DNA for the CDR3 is TGTGCCAGCAGTTTACACCTTTTTGGGGAGCAGTACTTC. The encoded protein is CASSLHLFGEQYF.

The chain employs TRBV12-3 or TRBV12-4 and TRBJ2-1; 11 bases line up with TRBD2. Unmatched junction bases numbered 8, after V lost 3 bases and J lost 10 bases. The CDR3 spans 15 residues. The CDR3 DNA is TGTGCCAGCAGTTTTGGCACTAGCGGGAGTGGCGAGCAGTTCTTC. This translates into CASSFGTSGSGEQFF.

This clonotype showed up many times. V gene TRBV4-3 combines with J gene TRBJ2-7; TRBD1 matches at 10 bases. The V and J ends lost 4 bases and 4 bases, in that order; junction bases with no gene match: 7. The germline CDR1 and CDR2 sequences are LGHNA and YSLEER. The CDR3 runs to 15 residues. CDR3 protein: CASSPEGQGLYEQYF. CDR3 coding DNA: TGCGCCAGCAGCCCGGAGGGACAGGGGTTATACGAGCAGTACTTC.

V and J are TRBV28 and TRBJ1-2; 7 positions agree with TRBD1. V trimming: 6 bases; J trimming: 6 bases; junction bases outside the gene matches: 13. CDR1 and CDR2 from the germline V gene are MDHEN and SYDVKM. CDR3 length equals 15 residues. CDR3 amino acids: CASSPIAGGRDGYTF. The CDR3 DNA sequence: TGTGCCAGCAGCCCAATTGCAGGGGGGAGGGATGGCTACACCTTC.

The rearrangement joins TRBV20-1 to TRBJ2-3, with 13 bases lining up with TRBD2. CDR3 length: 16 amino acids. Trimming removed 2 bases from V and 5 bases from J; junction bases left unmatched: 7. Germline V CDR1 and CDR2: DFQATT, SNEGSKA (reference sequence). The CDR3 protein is CSARNGLAGVGDTQYF. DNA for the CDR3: TGCAGTGCTAGAAACGGACTAGCGGGAGTAGGAGATACGCAGTATTTT.

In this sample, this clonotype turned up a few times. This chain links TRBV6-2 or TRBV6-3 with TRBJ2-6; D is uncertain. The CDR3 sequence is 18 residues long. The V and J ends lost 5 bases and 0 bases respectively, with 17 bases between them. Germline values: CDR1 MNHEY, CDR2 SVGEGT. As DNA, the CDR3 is TGTGCCAGCAGTGCTCTCTCCGGTGCCACCTCTGGGGCCAACGTCCTGACTTTC. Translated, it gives CASSALSGATSGANVLTF.

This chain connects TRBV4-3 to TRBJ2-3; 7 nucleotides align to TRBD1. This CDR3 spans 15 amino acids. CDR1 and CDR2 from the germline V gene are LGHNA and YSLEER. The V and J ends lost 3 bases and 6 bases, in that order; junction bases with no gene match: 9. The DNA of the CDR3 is TGCGCCAGCAGCCATTTCACAGGGGCCACGGATACGCAGTATTTT. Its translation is CASSHFTGATDTQYF.

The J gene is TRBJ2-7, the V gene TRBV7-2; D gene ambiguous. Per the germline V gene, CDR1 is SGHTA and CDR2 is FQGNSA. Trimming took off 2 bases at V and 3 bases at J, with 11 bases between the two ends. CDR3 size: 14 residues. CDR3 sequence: CASSLSYPGYEQYF. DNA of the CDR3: TGTGCCAGCAGCTTAAGTTATCCCGGCTACGAGCAGTACTTC.